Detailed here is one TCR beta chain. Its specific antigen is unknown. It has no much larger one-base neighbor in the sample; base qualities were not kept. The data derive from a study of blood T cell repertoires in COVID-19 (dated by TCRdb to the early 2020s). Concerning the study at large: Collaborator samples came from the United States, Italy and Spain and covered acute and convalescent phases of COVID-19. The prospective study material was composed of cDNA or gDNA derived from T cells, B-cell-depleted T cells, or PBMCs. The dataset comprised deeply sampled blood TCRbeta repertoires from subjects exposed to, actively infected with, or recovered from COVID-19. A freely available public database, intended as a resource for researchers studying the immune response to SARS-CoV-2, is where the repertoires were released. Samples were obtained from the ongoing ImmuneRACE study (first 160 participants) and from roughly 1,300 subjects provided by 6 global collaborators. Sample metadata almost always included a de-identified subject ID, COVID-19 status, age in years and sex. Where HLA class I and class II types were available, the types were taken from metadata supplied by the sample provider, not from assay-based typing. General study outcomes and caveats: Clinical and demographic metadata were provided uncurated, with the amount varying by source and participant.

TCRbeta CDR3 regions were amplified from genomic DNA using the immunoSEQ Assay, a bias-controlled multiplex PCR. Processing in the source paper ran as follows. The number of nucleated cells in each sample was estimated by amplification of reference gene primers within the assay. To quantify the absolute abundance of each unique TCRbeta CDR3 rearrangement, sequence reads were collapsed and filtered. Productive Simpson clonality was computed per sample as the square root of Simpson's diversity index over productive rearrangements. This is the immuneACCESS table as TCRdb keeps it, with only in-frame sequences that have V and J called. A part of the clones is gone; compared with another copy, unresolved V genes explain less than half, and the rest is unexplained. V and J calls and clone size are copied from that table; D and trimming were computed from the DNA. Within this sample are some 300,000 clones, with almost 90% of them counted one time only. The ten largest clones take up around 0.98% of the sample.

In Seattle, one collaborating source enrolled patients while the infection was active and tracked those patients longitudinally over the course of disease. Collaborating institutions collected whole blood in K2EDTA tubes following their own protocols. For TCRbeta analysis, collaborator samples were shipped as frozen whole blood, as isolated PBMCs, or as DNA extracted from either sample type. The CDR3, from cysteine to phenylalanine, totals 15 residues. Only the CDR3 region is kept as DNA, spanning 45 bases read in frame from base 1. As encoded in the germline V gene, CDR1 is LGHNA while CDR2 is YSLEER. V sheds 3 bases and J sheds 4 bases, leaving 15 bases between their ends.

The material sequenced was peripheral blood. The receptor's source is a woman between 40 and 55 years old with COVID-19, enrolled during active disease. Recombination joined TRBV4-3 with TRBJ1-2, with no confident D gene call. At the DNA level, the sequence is TGCGCCAGCAGCCAGGCCTATGAGGCTTCCTATGGCTACACCTTC. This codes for CASSQAYEASYGYTF.